The subject of this entry is one T cell receptor beta chain. Its antigen is as yet unknown. As to time point: week 35, safety follow-up. The investigators gave 300 ug of mutant IDH1 20-mer peptide in each vaccine dose, together with topical imiquimod. This sample stems from a study of a mutant IDH1 vaccine in newly diagnosed glioma. Study-wide context: Vaccinations were initiated 4-6 weeks following radiotherapy alone, or were given together with temozolomide cycles. Treated patients had a mean age of around 40 years and a sex split that was approximately 62% male and about 40% female. Every participant had undergone radiotherapy, temozolomide, or both before, and most underwent both. Findings and limits, study-wide: Apparently unrelated to pseudoprogression were changes in the top peripheral T cell clonotypes.

The V segment lost 2 bases and the J segment 6 bases; nucleotides outside the gene matches: 6. The CDR3 sequence is 15 residues long. Per germline, CDR1 SGHTA and CDR2 FQGNSA. The assay was immunoSEQ multiplex PCR, and TCRdb's table has in-frame clones only and misses some. The sample includes some 29,000 clones, about 70% of them seen just once. Sample: PBMCs, taken from a glioma patient whose treatment included an IDH1 peptide vaccine. V usage is TRBV7-2 and J usage is TRBJ2-1; 8 bases match TRBD2. This clonotype was obtained from a middle-aged man with glioma. The CDR3 here is CASSLTGGNSNEQFF. The CDR3 bases are TGTGCCAGCAGCTTAACGGGAGGGAACAGCAATGAGCAGTTCTTC.